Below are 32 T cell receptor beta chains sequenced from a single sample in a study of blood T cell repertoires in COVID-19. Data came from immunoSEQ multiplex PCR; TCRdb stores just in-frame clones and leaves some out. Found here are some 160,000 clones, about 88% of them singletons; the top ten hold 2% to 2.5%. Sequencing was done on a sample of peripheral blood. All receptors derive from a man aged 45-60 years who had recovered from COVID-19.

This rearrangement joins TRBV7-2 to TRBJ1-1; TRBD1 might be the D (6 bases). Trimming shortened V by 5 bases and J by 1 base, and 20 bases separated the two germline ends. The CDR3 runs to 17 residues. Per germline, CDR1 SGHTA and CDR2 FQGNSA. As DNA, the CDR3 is TGTGCCAGCAGCACCAGCAGGGGCGCAAAGAGGAACACTGAAGCTTTCTTT. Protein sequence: CASSTSRGAKRNTEAFF.

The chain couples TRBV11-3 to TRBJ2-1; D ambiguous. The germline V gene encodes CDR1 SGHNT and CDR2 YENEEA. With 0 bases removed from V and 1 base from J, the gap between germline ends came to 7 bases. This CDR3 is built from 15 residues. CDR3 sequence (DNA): TGTGCCAGCAGCTTAGAACGGGTATCCTACAATGAGCAGTTCTTC. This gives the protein CASSLERVSYNEQFF.

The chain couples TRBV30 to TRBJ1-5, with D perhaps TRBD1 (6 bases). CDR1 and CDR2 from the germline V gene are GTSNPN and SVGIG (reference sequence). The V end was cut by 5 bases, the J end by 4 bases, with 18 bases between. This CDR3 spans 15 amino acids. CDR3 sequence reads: CAWPQGSPSNQPQHF. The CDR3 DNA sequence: TGTGCCTGGCCACAGGGAAGCCCTAGTAATCAGCCCCAGCATTTT.

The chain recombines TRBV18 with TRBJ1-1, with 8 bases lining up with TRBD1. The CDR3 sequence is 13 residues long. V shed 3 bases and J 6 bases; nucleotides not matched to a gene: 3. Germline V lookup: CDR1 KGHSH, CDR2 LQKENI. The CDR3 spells CASSPDRGSEAFF. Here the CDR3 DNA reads TGTGCCAGCTCACCCGACAGGGGCTCTGAAGCTTTCTTT. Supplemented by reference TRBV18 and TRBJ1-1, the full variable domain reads NAGVMQNPRHLVRRRGQEARLRCSPMKGHSHVYWYRQLPEEGLKFMVYLQKENIIDESGMPKERFSAEFPKEGPSILRIQQVVRGDSAAYFCASSPDRGSEAFFGQGTRLTVV.

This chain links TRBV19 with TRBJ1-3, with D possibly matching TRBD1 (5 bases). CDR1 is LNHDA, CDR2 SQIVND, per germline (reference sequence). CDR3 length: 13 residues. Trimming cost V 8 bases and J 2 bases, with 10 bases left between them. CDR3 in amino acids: CASSDSAGNTIYF. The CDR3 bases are TGTGCCAGTTCCGACAGTGCTGGAAACACCATATATTTT. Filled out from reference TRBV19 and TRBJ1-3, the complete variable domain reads DGGITQSPKYLFRKEGQNVTLSCEQNLNHDAMYWYRQDPGQGLRLIYYSQIVNDFQKGDIAEGYSVSREKKESFPLTVTSAQKNPTAFYLCASSDSAGNTIYFGEGSWLTVV.

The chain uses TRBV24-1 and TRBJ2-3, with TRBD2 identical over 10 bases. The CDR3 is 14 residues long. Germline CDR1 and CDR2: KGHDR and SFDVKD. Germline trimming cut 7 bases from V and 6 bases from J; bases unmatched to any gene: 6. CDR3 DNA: TGTGCCACCAGCGACCATAGCGGGGGGGATACGCAGTATTTT. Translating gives CATSDHSGGDTQYF.

The CDR3 loop is CASSLAGLASEQFF. The CDR3 coding sequence is TGTGCCAGCAGCTTAGCGGGACTAGCTAGTGAGCAGTTCTTC. The V gene is TRBV7-9, the J gene TRBJ2-1; 9 nucleotides agree with TRBD2. The length of the CDR3 is 14 residues. The V gene end was trimmed by 0 bases and the J gene end by 9 bases; junction bases not matched to a gene: 3. Germline V CDR1 and CDR2: SEHNR, FQNEAQ (reference sequence).

CDR3 bases: TGTGCCAGCAGTGAAGGAGGCGGGAACACTGAAGCTTTCTTT. It translates to CASSEGGGNTEAFF. The chain couples TRBV28 to TRBJ1-1; D gene uncertain. The CDR3 covers 14 residues. In germline, CDR1 is MDHEN, CDR2 SYDVKM. Trimming pared 5 bases from V and 1 base from J, leaving 11 bases between.

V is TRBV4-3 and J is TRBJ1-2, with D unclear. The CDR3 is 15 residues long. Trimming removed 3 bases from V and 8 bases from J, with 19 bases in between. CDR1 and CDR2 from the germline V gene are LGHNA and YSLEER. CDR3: CASSQDFGPSGGYTF. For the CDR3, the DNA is TGCGCCAGCAGCCAGGACTTCGGGCCTTCTGGGGGCTACACCTTC.

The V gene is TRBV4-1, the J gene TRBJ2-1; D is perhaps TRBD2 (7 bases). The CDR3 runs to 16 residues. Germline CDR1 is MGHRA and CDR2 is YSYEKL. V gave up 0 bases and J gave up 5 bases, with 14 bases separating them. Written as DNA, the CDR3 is TGCGCCAGCAGCCAAGAGACGGGGGGCCCTAACAATGAGCAGTTCTTC. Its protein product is CASSQETGGPNNEQFF.

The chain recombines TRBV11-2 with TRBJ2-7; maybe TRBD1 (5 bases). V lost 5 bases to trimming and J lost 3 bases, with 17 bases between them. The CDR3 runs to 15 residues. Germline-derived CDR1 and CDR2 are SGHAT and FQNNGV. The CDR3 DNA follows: TGTGCCAGCAGCACTCGGCAGGGTGTGGGCTACGAGCAGTACTTC. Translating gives CASSTRQGVGYEQYF.

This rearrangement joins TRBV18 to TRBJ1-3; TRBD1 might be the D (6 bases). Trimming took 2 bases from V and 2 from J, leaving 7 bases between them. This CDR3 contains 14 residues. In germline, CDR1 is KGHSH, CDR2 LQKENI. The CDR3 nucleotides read TGTGCCAGCTCACCATCAGGGGCTGGAAACACCATATATTTT. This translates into CASSPSGAGNTIYF.

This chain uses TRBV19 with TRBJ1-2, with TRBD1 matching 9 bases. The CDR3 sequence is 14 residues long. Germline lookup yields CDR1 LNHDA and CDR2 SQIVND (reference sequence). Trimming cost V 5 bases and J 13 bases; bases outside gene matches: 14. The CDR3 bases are TGTGCCAGTAGTCCTCCGGGACAGGGATTACCCCCCACCTTC. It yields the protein CASSPPGQGLPPTF. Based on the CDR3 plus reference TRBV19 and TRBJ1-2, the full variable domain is DGGITQSPKYLFRKEGQNVTLSCEQNLNHDAMYWYRQDPGQGLRLIYYSQIVNDFQKGDIAEGYSVSREKKESFPLTVTSAQKNPTAFYLCASSPPGQGLPPTFGSGTRLTVV.

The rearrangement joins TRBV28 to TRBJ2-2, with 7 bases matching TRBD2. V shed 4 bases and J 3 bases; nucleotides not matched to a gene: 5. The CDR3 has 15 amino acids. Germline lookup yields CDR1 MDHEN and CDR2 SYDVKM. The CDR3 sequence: CASSSYRGDTGELFF. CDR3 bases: TGTGCCAGCAGTTCCTACCGGGGGGACACCGGGGAGCTGTTTTTT.

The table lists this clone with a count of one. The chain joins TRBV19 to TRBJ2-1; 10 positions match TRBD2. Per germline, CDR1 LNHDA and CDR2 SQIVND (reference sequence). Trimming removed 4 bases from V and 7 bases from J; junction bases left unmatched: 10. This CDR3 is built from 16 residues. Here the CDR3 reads CASSRASGSPRNEQFF. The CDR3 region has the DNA TGTGCCAGTAGTAGGGCTAGCGGGAGCCCTCGAAATGAGCAGTTCTTC.

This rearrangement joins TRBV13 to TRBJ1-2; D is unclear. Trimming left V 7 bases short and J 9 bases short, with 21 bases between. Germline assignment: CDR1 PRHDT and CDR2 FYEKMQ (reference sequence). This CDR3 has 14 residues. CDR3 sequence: CASTPRSGHGSYTF. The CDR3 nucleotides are TGTGCCAGCACTCCGAGGTCTGGCCACGGGAGCTACACCTTC.

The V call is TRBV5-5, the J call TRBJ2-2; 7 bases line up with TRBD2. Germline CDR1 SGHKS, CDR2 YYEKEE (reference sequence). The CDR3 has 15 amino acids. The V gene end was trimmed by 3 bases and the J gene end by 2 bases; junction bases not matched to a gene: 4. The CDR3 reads CASSSGTINTGELFF. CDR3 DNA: TGTGCCAGCAGCTCCGGGACTATCAACACCGGGGAGCTGTTTTTT.

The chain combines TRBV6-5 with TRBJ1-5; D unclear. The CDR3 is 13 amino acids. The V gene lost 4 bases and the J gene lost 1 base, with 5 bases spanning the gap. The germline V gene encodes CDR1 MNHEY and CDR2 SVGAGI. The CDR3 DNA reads TGTGCCAGCAGTTTCGGGAGCAATCAGCCCCAGCATTTT. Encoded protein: CASSFGSNQPQHF.

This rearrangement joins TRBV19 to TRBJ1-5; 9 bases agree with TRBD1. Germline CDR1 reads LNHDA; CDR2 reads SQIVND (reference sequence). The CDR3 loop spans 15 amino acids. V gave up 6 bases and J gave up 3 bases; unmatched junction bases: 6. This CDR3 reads CASRGGQGFNQPQHF. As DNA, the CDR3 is TGTGCCAGTAGGGGAGGACAGGGGTTCAATCAGCCCCAGCATTTT. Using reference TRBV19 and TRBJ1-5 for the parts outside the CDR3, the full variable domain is DGGITQSPKYLFRKEGQNVTLSCEQNLNHDAMYWYRQDPGQGLRLIYYSQIVNDFQKGDIAEGYSVSREKKESFPLTVTSAQKNPTAFYLCASRGGQGFNQPQHFGDGTRLSIL.

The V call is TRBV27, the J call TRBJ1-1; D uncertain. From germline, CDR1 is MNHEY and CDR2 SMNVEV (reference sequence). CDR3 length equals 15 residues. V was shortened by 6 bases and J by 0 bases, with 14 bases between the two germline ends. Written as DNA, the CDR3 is TGTGCCAGCAGCTGGGCCTTTTCCATGAACACTGAAGCTTTCTTT. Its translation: CASSWAFSMNTEAFF.

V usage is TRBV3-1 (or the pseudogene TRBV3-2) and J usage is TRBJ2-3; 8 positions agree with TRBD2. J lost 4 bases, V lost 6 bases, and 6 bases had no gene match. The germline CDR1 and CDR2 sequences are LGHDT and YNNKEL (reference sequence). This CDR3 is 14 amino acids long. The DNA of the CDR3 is TGTGCCAGCAGTCACGGGAGGGCCTCAGATACGCAGTATTTT. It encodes CASSHGRASDTQYF.

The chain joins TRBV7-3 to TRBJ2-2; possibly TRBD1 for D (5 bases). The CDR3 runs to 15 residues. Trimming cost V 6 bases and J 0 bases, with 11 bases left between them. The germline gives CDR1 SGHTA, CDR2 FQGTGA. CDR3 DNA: TGTGCCAGCAGAGAAGGGGTATCGAACACCGGGGAGCTGTTTTTT. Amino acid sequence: CASREGVSNTGELFF.

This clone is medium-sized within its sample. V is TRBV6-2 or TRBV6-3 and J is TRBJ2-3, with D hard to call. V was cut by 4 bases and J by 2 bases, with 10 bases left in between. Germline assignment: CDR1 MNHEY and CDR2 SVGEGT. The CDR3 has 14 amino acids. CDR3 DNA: TGTGCCAGCAGTTCCTGGCCATCCACAGATACGCAGTATTTT. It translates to CASSSWPSTDTQYF.

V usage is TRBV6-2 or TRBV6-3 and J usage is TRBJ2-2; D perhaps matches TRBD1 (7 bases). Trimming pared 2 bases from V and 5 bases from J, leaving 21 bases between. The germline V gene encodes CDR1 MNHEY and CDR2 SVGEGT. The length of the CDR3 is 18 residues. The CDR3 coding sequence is TGTGCCAGCAGTTACCCCTCCGCCAGGGGGGCTATTACCGGGGAGCTGTTTTTT. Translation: CASSYPSARGAITGELFF.

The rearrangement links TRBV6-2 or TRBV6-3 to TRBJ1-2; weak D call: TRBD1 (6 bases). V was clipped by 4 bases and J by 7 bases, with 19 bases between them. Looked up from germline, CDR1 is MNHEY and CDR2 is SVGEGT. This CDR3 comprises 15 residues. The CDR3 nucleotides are TGTGCCAGCAGTTGGTTGAGTGACAGGTTTCGTGGCTACACCTTC. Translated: CASSWLSDRFRGYTF.

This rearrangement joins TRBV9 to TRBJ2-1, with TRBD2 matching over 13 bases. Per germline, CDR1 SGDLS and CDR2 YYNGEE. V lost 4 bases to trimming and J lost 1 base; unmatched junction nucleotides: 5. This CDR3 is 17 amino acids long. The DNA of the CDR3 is TGTGCCAGCAGCCCTTGGACTAGCGGGGGATCCTACAATGAGCAGTTCTTC. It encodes CASSPWTSGGSYNEQFF. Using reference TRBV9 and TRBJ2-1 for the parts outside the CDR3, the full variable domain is DSGVTQTPKHLITATGQRVTLRCSPRSGDLSVYWYQQSLDQGLQFLIQYYNGEERAKGNILERFSAQQFPDLHSELNLSSLELGDSALYFCASSPWTSGGSYNEQFFGPGTRLTVL.

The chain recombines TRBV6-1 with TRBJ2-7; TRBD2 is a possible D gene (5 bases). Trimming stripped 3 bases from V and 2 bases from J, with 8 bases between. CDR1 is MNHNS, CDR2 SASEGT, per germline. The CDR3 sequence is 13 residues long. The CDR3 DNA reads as TGTGCCAGCAGTGATTCCGGGACCTACGAGCAGTACTTC. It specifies CASSDSGTYEQYF.

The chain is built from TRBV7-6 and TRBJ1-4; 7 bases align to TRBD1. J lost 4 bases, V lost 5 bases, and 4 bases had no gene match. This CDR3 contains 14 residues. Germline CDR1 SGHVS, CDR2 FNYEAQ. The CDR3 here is CASSPGTVNEKLFF. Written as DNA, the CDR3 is TGTGCCAGCAGCCCCGGGACAGTTAATGAAAAACTGTTTTTT.

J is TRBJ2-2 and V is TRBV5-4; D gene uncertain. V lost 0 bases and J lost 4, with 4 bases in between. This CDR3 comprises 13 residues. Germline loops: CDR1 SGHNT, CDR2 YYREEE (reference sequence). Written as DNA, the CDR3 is TGTGCCAGCAGCTTGGCCTTCACCGGGGAGCTGTTTTTT. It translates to CASSLAFTGELFF.

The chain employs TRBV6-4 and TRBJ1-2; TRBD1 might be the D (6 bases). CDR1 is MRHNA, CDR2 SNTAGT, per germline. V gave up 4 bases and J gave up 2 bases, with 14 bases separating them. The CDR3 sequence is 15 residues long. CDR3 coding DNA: TGTGCCAGCAGTGGTTGGGCAGGGGCAAACTATGGCTACACCTTC. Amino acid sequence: CASSGWAGANYGYTF.

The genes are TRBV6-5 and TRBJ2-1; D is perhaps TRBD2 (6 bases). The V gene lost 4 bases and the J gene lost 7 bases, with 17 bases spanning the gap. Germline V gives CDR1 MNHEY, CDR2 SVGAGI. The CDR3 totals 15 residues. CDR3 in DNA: TGTGCCAGCAGTTCCCGACTAGGGATAGGGAATGAGCAGTTCTTC. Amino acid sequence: CASSSRLGIGNEQFF.

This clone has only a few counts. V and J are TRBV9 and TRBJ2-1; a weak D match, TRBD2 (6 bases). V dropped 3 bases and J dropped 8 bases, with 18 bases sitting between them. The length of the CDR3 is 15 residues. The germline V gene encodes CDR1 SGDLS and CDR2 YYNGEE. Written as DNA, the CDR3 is TGTGCCAGCAGCGCCCCTACGGGAGCTGAAGATGAGCAGTTCTTC. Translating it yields CASSAPTGAEDEQFF.